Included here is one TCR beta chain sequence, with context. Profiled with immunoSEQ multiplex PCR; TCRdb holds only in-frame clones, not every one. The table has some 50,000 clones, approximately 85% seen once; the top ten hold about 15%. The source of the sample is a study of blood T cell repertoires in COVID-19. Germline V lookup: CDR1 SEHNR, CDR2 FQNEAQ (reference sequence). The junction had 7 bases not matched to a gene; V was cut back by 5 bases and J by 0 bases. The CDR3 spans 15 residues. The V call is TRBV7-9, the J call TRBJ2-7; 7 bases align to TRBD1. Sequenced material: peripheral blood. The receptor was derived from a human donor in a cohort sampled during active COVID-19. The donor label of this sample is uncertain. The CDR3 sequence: CASSRTGGSSYEQYF. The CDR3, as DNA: TGTGCCAGCAGCCGGACAGGCGGAAGCTCCTACGAGCAGTACTTC. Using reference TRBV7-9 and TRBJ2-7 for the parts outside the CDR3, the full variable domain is DTGVSQNPRHKITKRGQNVTFRCDPISEHNRLYWYRQTLGQGPEFLTYFQNEAQLEKSRLLSDRFSAERPKGSFSTLEIQRTEQGDSAMYLCASSRTGGSSYEQYFGPGTRLTVT.